The 29 T cell receptor beta chains below come from one sample, sequenced in a study of shared clonotypes between healthy human individuals. Only in-frame clones appear in the TCRdb table, and some are missing; sequencing was by immunoSEQ multiplex PCR. Of some 240,000 clones listed, 65% are singletons. Sequencing was carried out using memory CD4+ T cells sorted from blood. Subset of the sample: CD45RA-negative fraction. These receptors originate from a man between 25 and 39 years old in good health.

Concerning this clone: A read error may produce the germline difference seen at one junction end. This sequence joins TRBV5-4 and TRBJ1-5; D gene uncertain. This CDR3 region has 12 residues. Germline V CDR1 and CDR2: SGHNT, YYREEE (reference sequence). In nucleotides, the CDR3 is TGCGCCAGCAGCACGGTAAATCAGCCCCAGCATTTT. Encoded protein: CASSTVNQPQHF. The complete variable domain, with remaining parts taken from reference TRBV5-4 and TRBJ1-5, reads ETGVTQSPTHLIKTRGQQVTLRCSSQSGHNTVSWYQQALGQGPQFIFQYYREEENGRGNFPPRFSGLQFPNYSSELNVNALELDDSALYLCASSTVNQPQHFGDGTRLSIL.

V is TRBV4-1 and J is TRBJ2-1, with 8 bases aligning to TRBD1. The CDR3 loop spans 16 amino acids. Unmatched junction bases numbered 5, after V lost 3 bases and J lost 1 base. From germline, CDR1 is MGHRA and CDR2 YSYEKL. The CDR3, as DNA: TGCGCCAGCAGCCACGGACAGGGTGAATCCTACAATGAGCAGTTCTTC. Translation: CASSHGQGESYNEQFF.

The genes are TRBV12-5 and TRBJ1-1; D is uncertain. The CDR3 sequence is 11 residues long. With 4 bases removed from V and 2 bases from J, the gap between germline ends came to 2 bases. CDR1 and CDR2 from the germline V gene are LGHNT and FRNRAP. CDR3 bases: TGTGCTAGTGGTTATAACACTGAAGCTTTCTTT. It translates to CASGYNTEAFF.

This sequence joins TRBV7-2 and TRBJ1-1; no clear D gene. The CDR3 is 14 residues long. Trimming left V 6 bases short and J 3 bases short, with 14 bases between. Per the germline V gene, CDR1 is SGHTA and CDR2 is FQGNSA. The CDR3 nucleotides are TGTGCCAGCAGGTTTGGAGGTTGGGACACTGAAGCTTTCTTT. Encoded protein: CASRFGGWDTEAFF.

This sequence joins TRBV28 and TRBJ1-5; D not certain. The V end was cut by 5 bases, the J end by 11 bases, with 16 bases between. Per the germline V gene, CDR1 is MDHEN and CDR2 is SYDVKM. This CDR3 region has 13 residues. This chain's CDR3 is CASSPEPFRAQHF. The CDR3 nucleotides are TGTGCCAGCAGTCCTGAGCCTTTTAGGGCCCAGCATTTT.

The chain employs TRBV6-5 and TRBJ2-5, with 9 bases matching TRBD1. CDR1 is MNHEY and CDR2 is SVGAGI in the germline V gene. With V trimmed by 3 bases and J by 6 bases, 5 bases remained unmatched. CDR3 size: 14 residues. CDR3 region: CASSYYRGQKTQYF. DNA for the CDR3: TGTGCCAGCAGTTATTACAGGGGGCAGAAGACCCAGTACTTC.

This chain links TRBV19 with TRBJ1-5; D is unclear. Germline assignment: CDR1 LNHDA and CDR2 SQIVND (reference sequence). The CDR3 covers 14 residues. V was clipped by 4 bases and J by 4 bases, with 11 bases between them. The CDR3, as DNA: TGTGCCAGTAGTAGCGACGGTCAGAATCAGCCCCAGCATTTT. This codes for CASSSDGQNQPQHF.

This clone was counted only a few times. The V gene is TRBV6-1, the J gene TRBJ2-5; 12 nucleotides line up with TRBD2. This CDR3 contains 16 residues. Germline-derived CDR1 and CDR2 are MNHNS and SASEGT. Trimming cost V 4 bases and J 1 base; bases outside gene matches: 4. DNA of the CDR3: TGTGCCAGCAGTGGGGGACTAGCGGGCTTCCAAGAGACCCAGTACTTC. Its protein is CASSGGLAGFQETQYF.

This clone occurred a few times. This chain joins TRBV7-2 and TRBJ1-1; D perhaps matches TRBD1 (5 bases). Per the germline V gene, CDR1 is SGHTA and CDR2 is FQGNSA. The V gene lost 4 bases and the J gene lost 5 bases, with 11 bases spanning the gap. The CDR3 is 13 residues long. CDR3 sequence: CASSWDLKTEAFF. DNA for the CDR3: TGTGCCAGCAGCTGGGACCTAAAGACTGAAGCTTTCTTT.

This sequence joins TRBV2 and TRBJ2-1; TRBD2 matches at 10 bases. J was trimmed by 12 bases and V by 4 bases; bases with no gene match: 9. The germline gives CDR1 SNHLY, CDR2 FYNNEI. The CDR3 runs 14 residues. The CDR3, as DNA: TGTGCCAGCAGTGTCCCCTCACTAGCGGGAAGGCAGTTCTTC. It codes for CASSVPSLAGRQFF.

CDR3 coding DNA: TGTGCCAGCAGCGCTAAGTCAACAGGGGAAAAACTGTTTTTT. This gives the protein CASSAKSTGEKLFF. V and J are TRBV5-5 and TRBJ1-4; tentative D call: TRBD1 (6 bases). Deletions cut 4 bases from V and 8 bases from J, with 15 bases between. Germline CDR1 SGHKS, CDR2 YYEKEE (reference sequence). This CDR3 comprises 14 residues.

The chain employs TRBV13 and TRBJ2-3; TRBD2 agrees at 7 bases. Per germline, CDR1 PRHDT and CDR2 FYEKMQ (reference sequence). This CDR3 region has 16 residues. After removal of 5 bases from V and 3 bases from J, the junction contained 11 bases not matched to a gene. CDR3 protein: CASSDSRRGGTDTQYF. CDR3 nucleotide sequence: TGTGCCAGCAGCGATTCTCGCCGGGGAGGGACAGATACGCAGTATTTT.

The chain has TRBV5-1 and TRBJ2-1; TRBD1 aligns across 9 bases. This CDR3 comprises 15 residues. Unmatched junction bases numbered 9, after V lost 4 bases and J lost 7 bases. The germline gives CDR1 SGHRS, CDR2 YFSETQ. CDR3 DNA: TGCGCCAGCAGCGGAGGACAGGGGAACACGAATGAGCAGTTCTTC. Protein product: CASSGGQGNTNEQFF.

This chain links TRBV25-1 with TRBJ1-2; possibly TRBD1 for D (6 bases). The CDR3 extends over 13 amino acids. Germline CDR1 reads MGHDK; CDR2 reads SYGVNS. V was shortened by 4 bases and J by 2 bases, with 8 bases between the two germline ends. Here the CDR3 reads CASSAQGNYGYTF. The CDR3 DNA reads as TGTGCCAGCAGTGCCCAGGGGAACTATGGCTACACCTTC.

The chain couples TRBV27 to TRBJ1-5; 7 nucleotides match TRBD1. The J segment lost 9 bases and the V segment lost 5 bases, leaving 7 bases of the junction unmatched. The CDR3 length is 13 residues. CDR1 and CDR2 from the germline V gene are MNHEY and SMNVEV (reference sequence). CDR3 residues: CASSTAGGRPQHF. In nucleotides, the CDR3 is TGTGCCAGCAGTACGGCAGGGGGGCGGCCCCAGCATTTT.

The chain is built from TRBV7-3 and TRBJ2-1; weak D call: TRBD1 (6 bases). Germline CDR1 reads SGHTA; CDR2 reads FQGTGA. V was cut by 0 bases and J by 7 bases, with 13 bases left in between. The CDR3 extends over 15 amino acids. The CDR3 sequence: CASSLTSSRGNEQFF. The CDR3 coding sequence is TGTGCCAGCAGCTTAACGAGTTCCAGGGGAAATGAGCAGTTCTTC.

The rearrangement uses TRBV5-1 and TRBJ1-2; D ambiguous. Germline V gene lookup returns CDR1 SGHRS and CDR2 YFSETQ. V was shortened by 1 base and J by 4 bases, with 8 bases between the two germline ends. The CDR3 spans 13 residues. The CDR3 spells CASSLLAGYGYTF. CDR3 DNA sequence: TGCGCCAGCAGCTTGCTTGCAGGCTATGGCTACACCTTC.

CDR3 coding DNA: TGCGCCAGCAGCTTGGATCCCGGGACTAGCGGGAGAACGCGCAATGAGCAGTTCTTC. It yields the protein CASSLDPGTSGRTRNEQFF. The chain joins TRBV5-1 to TRBJ2-1; 14 bases align to TRBD2. Germline lookup yields CDR1 SGHRS and CDR2 YFSETQ. The CDR3 has 19 amino acids. V lost 0 bases to trimming and J lost 6 bases; unmatched junction nucleotides: 11.

In this sample, this clone turned up many times. This sample includes further DNA sequences coding for the same CDR3. The chain joins TRBV2 to TRBJ2-5; possibly TRBD1 for D (5 bases). Germline assignment: CDR1 SNHLY and CDR2 FYNNEI. Deletions cut 5 bases from V and 3 bases from J, with 7 bases between. The CDR3 runs 12 residues. CDR3 residues: CASSLTEETQYF. In nucleotides, the CDR3 is TGTGCCAGCAGTTTGACAGAAGAGACCCAGTACTTC.

The chain joins TRBV7-9 to TRBJ2-3; 10 bases line up with TRBD1. The CDR3 extends over 16 amino acids. The trim removed 8 bases at V and 2 bases at J, leaving 10 bases unmatched. Germline V gene data show CDR1 as SEHNR and CDR2 as FQNEAQ (reference sequence). The CDR3 DNA reads as TGTGCCAGCCTACGCGCCGGGACAGGGGTCACAGATACGCAGTATTTT. Translating gives CASLRAGTGVTDTQYF.

The rearrangement uses TRBV10-3 and TRBJ2-7, with D hard to call. Trimming took off 4 bases at V and 2 bases at J, with 15 bases between the two ends. CDR3 length: 15 residues. Germline CDR1 and CDR2: ENHRY and SYGVKD. The CDR3 spells CAISVTQPVPYEQYF. CDR3 coding DNA: TGTGCCATCAGTGTTACCCAACCCGTTCCCTACGAGCAGTACTTC.

This clone was seen a few times. The J gene is TRBJ2-1, the V gene TRBV6-1, with TRBD1 matching 9 bases. This CDR3 has 15 residues. The germline V gene encodes CDR1 MNHNS and CDR2 SASEGT. The V segment lost 8 bases and the J segment 3 bases; nucleotides outside the gene matches: 8. The CDR3 nucleotides read TGTGCCAGCGATCCCGGGACAGGGAGCTACAATGAGCAGTTCTTC. Amino acid sequence: CASDPGTGSYNEQFF.

This chain links TRBV9 with TRBJ2-3; no reliable D call. The germline V and J ends were trimmed by 0 bases and 7 bases, with 9 bases remaining between them. The CDR3 is made up of 13 amino acids. CDR1 SGDLS and CDR2 YYNGEE come from the germline V gene. CDR3 sequence (DNA): TGTGCCAGCAGCGTAGCCATGGAAAATACGCAGTATTTT. This sequence encodes CASSVAMENTQYF.

This clone was observed once. The chain joins TRBV10-3 to TRBJ2-5; D perhaps matches TRBD1 (6 bases). Germline V CDR1 and CDR2: ENHRY, SYGVKD. CDR3 size: 14 residues. Trimming took off 5 bases at V and 5 bases at J, with 15 bases between the two ends. CDR3 in amino acids: CAISRDRSEETQYF. CDR3 bases: TGTGCCATCAGTCGTGACAGGTCTGAGGAGACCCAGTACTTC.

With respect to this clone: Other DNA variants within this sample encode the same CDR3. The chain employs TRBV5-4 and TRBJ2-2; 11 positions match TRBD1. Unmatched junction bases numbered 4, after V lost 5 bases and J lost 4 bases. This CDR3 is 15 amino acids long. Germline V CDR1 and CDR2: SGHNT, YYREEE (reference sequence). The CDR3 loop is CASRRDRGVTGELFF. CDR3 coding DNA: TGTGCCAGCAGACGGGACAGGGGGGTCACCGGGGAGCTGTTTTTT.

The chain has TRBV5-4 and TRBJ2-3; possibly TRBD2 for D (5 bases). V was shortened by 0 bases and J by 5 bases, with 7 bases between the two germline ends. The CDR3 is 13 residues long. Germline CDR1 reads SGHNT; CDR2 reads YYREEE (reference sequence). CDR3 region: CASSLVGRDTQYF. CDR3 coding DNA: TGTGCCAGCAGCTTGGTAGGGAGAGATACGCAGTATTTT.

As to this clone: A read error may be the cause here, since a much bigger clone is one base away. Other DNA sequences in the same sample also yield this CDR3. The chain uses TRBV15 and TRBJ2-1; D call uncertain. Germline assignment: CDR1 LNHNV and CDR2 YYDKDF (reference sequence). The CDR3 covers 14 residues. The CDR3 spells CATQIDVGYNEQFF. The CDR3 bases are TGTGCCACCCAGATAGATGTCGGATACAATGAACAGTTCTTC.

This clone has a handful of counts. CDR3 region: CASSVGLADPGYNEQFF. CDR3 bases: TGTGCCAGCAGCGTAGGACTAGCGGATCCTGGCTACAATGAGCAGTTCTTC. V gene TRBV9 combines with J gene TRBJ2-1, with 9 bases matching TRBD2. CDR1 and CDR2 (germline): SGDLS, YYNGEE. This CDR3 spans 17 amino acids. Trimming removed 0 bases from V and 3 bases from J; junction bases left unmatched: 7.

The chain carries TRBV7-2 and TRBJ2-5; no clear D gene. In germline, CDR1 is SGHTA, CDR2 FQGNSA. V gave up 4 bases and J gave up 5 bases, with 11 bases separating them. The CDR3 is 13 amino acids. The CDR3 spells CASSSTPRETQYF. CDR3 nucleotides: TGTGCCAGCAGCTCGACCCCTCGGGAGACCCAGTACTTC.